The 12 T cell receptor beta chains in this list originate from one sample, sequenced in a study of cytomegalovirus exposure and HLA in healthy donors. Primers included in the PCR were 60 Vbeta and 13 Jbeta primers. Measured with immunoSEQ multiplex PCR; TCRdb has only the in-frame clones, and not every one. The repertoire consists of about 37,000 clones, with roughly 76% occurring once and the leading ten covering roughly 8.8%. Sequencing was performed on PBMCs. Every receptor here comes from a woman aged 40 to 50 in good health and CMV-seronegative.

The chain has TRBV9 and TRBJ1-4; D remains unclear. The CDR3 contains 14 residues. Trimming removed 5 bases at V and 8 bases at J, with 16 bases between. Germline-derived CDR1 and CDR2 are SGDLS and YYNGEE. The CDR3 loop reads CASSPGLVGEKLFF. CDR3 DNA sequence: TGTGCCAGCAGTCCAGGACTCGTGGGAGAAAAACTGTTTTTT. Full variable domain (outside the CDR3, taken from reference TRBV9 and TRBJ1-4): DSGVTQTPKHLITATGQRVTLRCSPRSGDLSVYWYQQSLDQGLQFLIQYYNGEERAKGNILERFSAQQFPDLHSELNLSSLELGDSALYFCASSPGLVGEKLFFGSGTQLSVL.

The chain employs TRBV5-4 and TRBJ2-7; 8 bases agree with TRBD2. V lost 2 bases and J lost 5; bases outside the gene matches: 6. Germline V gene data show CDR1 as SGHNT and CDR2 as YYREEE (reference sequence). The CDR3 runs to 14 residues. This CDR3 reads CASSLPGGAHEQYF. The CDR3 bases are TGTGCCAGCAGCTTACCCGGGGGGGCGCACGAGCAGTACTTC.

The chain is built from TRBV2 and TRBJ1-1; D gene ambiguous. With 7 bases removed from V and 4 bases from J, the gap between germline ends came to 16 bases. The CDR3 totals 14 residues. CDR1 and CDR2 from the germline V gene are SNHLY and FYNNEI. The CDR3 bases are TGTGCCAGCAAAAGCTTGGGTGCGGGCACTGAAGCTTTCTTT. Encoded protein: CASKSLGAGTEAFF.

DNA for the CDR3: TGCAGCTCCCGGAGCGGAGGAACGGGGACTGAAGCTTTCTTT. Protein product: CSSRSGGTGTEAFF. The chain couples TRBV29-1 to TRBJ1-1, with no clear D. The ends were cut back, 8 bases at V and 5 bases at J, with 21 bases in the middle. This CDR3 spans 14 amino acids. Per the germline V gene, CDR1 is SQVTM and CDR2 is ANQGSEA.

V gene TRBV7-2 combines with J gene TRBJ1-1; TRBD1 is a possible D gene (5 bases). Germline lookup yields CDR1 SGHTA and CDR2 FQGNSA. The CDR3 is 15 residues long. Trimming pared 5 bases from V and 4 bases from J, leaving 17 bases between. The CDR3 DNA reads TGTGCCAGCAGCCCCGGGGGGGGAGTGTCCACTGAAGCTTTCTTT. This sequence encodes CASSPGGGVSTEAFF.

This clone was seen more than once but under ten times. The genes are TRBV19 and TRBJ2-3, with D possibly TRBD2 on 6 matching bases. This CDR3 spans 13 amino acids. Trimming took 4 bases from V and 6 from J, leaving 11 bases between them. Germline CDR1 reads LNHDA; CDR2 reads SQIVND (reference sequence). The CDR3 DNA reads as TGTGCCAGTAGTAATAAGGAGGGGGATACGCAGTATTTT. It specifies CASSNKEGDTQYF.

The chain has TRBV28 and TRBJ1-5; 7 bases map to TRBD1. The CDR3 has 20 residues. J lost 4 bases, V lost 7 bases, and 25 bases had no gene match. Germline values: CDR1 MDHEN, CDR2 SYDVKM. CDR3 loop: CASNPSQGKKEAWGNQPQHF. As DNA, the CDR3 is TGTGCCAGCAACCCCTCACAGGGGAAAAAAGAGGCTTGGGGGAATCAGCCCCAGCATTTT. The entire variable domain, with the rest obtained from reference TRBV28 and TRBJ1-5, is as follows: DVKVTQSSRYLVKRTGEKVFLECVQDMDHENMFWYRQDPGLGLRLIYFSYDVKMKEKGDIPEGYSVSREKKERFSLILESASTNQTSMYLCASNPSQGKKEAWGNQPQHFGDGTRLSIL.

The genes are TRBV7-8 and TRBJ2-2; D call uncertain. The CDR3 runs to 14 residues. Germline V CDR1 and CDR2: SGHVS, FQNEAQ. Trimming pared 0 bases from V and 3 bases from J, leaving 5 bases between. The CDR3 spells CASSLAQYTGELFF. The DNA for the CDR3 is TGTGCCAGCAGCTTAGCTCAGTACACCGGGGAGCTGTTTTTT.

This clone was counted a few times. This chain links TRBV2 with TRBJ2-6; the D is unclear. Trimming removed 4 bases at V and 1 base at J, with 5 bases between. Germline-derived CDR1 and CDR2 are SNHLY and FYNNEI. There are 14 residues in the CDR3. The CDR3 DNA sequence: TGTGCCAGCAGTGCTAGGTCTGGGGCCAACGTCCTGACTTTC. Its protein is CASSARSGANVLTF.

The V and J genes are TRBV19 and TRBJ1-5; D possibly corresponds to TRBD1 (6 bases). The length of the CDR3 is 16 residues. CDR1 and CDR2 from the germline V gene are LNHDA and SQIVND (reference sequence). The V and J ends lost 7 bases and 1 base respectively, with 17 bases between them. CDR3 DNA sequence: TGTGCCAGTAAGACCGTTGTGAGGGGGAGCAATCAGCCCCAGCATTTT. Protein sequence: CASKTVVRGSNQPQHF.

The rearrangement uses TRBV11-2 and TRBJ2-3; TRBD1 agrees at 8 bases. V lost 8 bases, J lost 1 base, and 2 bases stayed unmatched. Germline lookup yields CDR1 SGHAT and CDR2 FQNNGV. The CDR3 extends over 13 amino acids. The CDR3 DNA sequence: TGTGCCAGCGACAGGGGACGCACAGATACGCAGTATTTT. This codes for CASDRGRTDTQYF.

Written as DNA, the CDR3 is TGTGCCAGCAGCCACGGGGGTGAGCAGTTCTTC. Its protein product is CASSHGGEQFF. The chain couples TRBV6-5 to TRBJ2-1, with D tentatively TRBD2 (6 bases). CDR1 and CDR2 (germline): MNHEY, SVGAGI. The V end lost 6 bases, the J end lost 9 bases, and 9 bases lay between the germline ends. The CDR3 length is 11 residues.